This T cell receptor (beta chain) was identified during a study of T cells in Graves' hyperthyroidism and ophthalmopathy. General observations from the study: Most thyroid clonotypes that were expanded above 0.001 also turned up in blood.

Germline assignment: CDR1 MNHNS and CDR2 SASEGT. V lost 5 bases, J lost 4 bases, and 6 bases lay in between. The CDR3 runs 12 residues. There were TCR beta CDR3 regions amplified from RNA transcripts. First-round RT-PCR targeting the TCR CDR3 was performed with the HTBI primer set. In TCRdb, the multiplex PCR reads were re-called with MiXCR into one record per CDR3 protein. The sample holds roughly 380,000 distinct CDR3 sequences, approximately 15% seen once. A note on this clonotype: The antigen is undetermined.

Sequencing used blood. The receptor was derived from a woman aged 60 to 75 with Graves' hyperthyroidism. V gene TRBV6-1 combines with J gene TRBJ1-5, with D uncertain. DNA of the CDR3: TGTGCCAGCAGTCTTTTTAATCAGCCCCAGCATTTT. This codes for CASSLFNQPQHF.